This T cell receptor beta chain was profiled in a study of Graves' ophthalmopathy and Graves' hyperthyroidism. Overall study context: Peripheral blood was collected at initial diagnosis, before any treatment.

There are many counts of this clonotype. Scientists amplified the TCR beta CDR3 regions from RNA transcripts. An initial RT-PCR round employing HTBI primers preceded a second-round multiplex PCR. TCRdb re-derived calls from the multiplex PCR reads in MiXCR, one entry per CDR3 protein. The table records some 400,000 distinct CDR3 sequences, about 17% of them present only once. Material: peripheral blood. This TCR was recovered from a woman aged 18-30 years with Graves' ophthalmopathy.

Here the CDR3 reads CASSLGQLPYEQYF. The CDR3 nucleotides read TGTGCCAGCAGCCTGGGGCAGCTTCCCTACGAGCAGTACTTC. The chain has TRBV7-9 and TRBJ2-7; maybe TRBD1 (5 bases). The germline V gene encodes CDR1 SEHNR and CDR2 FQNEAQ (reference sequence). V lost 5 bases to trimming and J lost 2 bases, with 13 bases between them. The CDR3 is 14 amino acids.